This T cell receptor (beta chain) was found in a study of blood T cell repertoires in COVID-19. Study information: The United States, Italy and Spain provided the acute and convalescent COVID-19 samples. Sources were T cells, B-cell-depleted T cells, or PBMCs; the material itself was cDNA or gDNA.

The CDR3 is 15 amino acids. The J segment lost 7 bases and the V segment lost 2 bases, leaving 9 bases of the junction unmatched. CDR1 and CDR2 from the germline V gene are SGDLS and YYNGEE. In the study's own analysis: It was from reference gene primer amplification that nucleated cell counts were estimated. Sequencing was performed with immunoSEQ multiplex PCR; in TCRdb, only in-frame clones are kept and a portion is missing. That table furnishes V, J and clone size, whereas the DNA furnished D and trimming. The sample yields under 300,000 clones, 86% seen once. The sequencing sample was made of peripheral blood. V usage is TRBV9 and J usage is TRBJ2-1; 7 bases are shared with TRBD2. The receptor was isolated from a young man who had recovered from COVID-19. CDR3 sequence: CASSVSGTTINEQFF. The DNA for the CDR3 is TGTGCCAGCAGCGTCTCCGGGACTACCATTAATGAGCAGTTCTTC.